This T cell receptor beta chain was recorded in a study of blood T cell repertoires in COVID-19. Study in general: Sites in the United States, Italy and Spain provided acute and convalescent COVID-19 samples. The analysed material was cDNA or gDNA that came from T cells, B-cell-depleted T cells, or PBMCs.

After removal of 3 bases from V and 3 bases from J, the junction contained 5 bases not matched to a gene. The CDR3 extends over 14 amino acids. Germline CDR1 SGHTA, CDR2 FQGNSA. Original handling: Reference gene primers were amplified, and this amplification served to estimate nucleated cell counts. TCRdb's table, derived via immunoSEQ multiplex PCR, lists solely in-frame clones and lacks some. V, J and clone size are taken as reported in that table, and D and trimming were inferred from the DNA itself. Counted here are approximately 300,000 clones, more than 70% occurring once; the ten biggest clones make up roughly 6.7%.

Sequenced: peripheral blood. The receptor was derived from a man aged 18-30 years who had recovered from COVID-19. The chain combines TRBV7-2 with TRBJ2-7; 7 positions agree with TRBD1. The CDR3 region has the DNA TGTGCCAGCAGCTTTGGGACAGTAATCTACGAGCAGTACTTC. Its protein product is CASSFGTVIYEQYF.